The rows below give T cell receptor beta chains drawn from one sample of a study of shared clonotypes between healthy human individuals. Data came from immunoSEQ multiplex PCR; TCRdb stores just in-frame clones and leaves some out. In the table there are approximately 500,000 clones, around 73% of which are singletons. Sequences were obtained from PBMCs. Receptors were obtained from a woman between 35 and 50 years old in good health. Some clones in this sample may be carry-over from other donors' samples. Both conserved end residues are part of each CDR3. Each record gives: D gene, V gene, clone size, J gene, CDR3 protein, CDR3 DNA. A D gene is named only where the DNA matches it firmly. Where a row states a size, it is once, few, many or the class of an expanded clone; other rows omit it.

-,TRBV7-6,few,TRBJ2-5,CASSLVHRETQYF,TGTGCCAGCAGCTTAGTGCATCGGGAGACCCAGTACTTC
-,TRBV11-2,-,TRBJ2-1,CASSNGHYNEQFF,TGTGCCAGCAGCAACGGTCACTACAATGAGCAGTTCTTC
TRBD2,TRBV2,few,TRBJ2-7,CASSDRTSGRNEQYF,TGTGCCAGCAGTGACCGGACTAGCGGGAGGAACGAGCAGTACTTC
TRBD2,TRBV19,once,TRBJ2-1,CASSARWTSGSNEQFF,TGTGCCAGTAGTGCCCGCTGGACTAGCGGGAGTAATGAGCAGTTCTTC
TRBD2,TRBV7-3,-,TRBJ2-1,CASSTSGRGYNEQFF,TGTGCCAGCAGCACAAGCGGGAGGGGTTACAATGAGCAGTTCTTC
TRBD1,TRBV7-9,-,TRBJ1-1,CASSLVGQGLAFF,TGTGCCAGCAGCTTAGTGGGACAGGGGTTGGCTTTCTTT
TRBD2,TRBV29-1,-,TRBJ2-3,CSVVTAGGPTDTQYF,TGCAGCGTTGTAACAGCGGGAGGCCCCACAGATACGCAGTATTTT
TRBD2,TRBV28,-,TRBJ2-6,CASSFGTSRSGANVLTF,TGTGCCAGCAGTTTCGGGACTAGTCGGTCTGGGGCCAACGTCCTGACTTTC
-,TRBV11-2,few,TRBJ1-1,CASSLDRMEEAFF,TGTGCCAGCAGCTTAGACCGTATGGAGGAAGCTTTCTTT
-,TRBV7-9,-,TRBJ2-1,CASSLGRGNSYNEQFF,TGTGCCAGCAGCTTAGGTCGCGGGAACTCCTACAATGAGCAGTTCTTC
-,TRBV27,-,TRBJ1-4,CASSGATTNEKLFF,TGTGCCAGCAGCGGGGCTACAACTAATGAAAAACTGTTTTTT
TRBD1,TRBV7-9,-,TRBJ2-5,CASSLMTGSQYF,TGTGCCAGCAGCTTAATGACAGGGTCCCAGTACTTC
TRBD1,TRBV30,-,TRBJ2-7,CAWSQGALDEQYF,TGTGCCTGGAGTCAGGGGGCTTTGGACGAGCAGTACTTC
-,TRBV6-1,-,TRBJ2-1,CASTRRVREQFF,TGTGCCAGCACCCGACGGGTTCGAGAGCAGTTCTTC
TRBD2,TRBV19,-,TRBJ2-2,CASNTGGLAGELFF,TGTGCCAGTAACACCGGGGGGTTGGCCGGGGAGCTGTTTTTT
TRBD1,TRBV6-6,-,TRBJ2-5,CASNEIRTGGFETQYF,TGTGCCAGCAACGAAATTAGGACAGGGGGCTTTGAGACCCAGTACTTC
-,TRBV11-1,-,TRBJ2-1,CASSLGGYNEQFF,TGTGCCAGCAGCTTAGGGGGCTACAATGAGCAGTTCTTC
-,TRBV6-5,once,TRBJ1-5,CASSKQGQPQHF,TGTGCCAGCAGTAAACAGGGCCAGCCCCAGCATTTT
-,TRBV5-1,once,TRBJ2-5,CASSLQGGVQETQYF,TGCGCCAGCAGCTTACAAGGGGGTGTACAAGAGACCCAGTACTTC
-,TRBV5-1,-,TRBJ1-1,CASTQAENTEAFF,TGCGCCAGCACTCAGGCGGAGAACACTGAAGCTTTCTTT
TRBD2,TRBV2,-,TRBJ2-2,CASKASGKAGELFF,TGTGCCAGCAAGGCTAGCGGGAAGGCCGGGGAGCTGTTTTTT
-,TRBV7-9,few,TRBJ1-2,CASSSFGGSYGYTF,TGTGCCAGCAGCTCCTTTGGGGGGAGCTATGGCTACACCTTC
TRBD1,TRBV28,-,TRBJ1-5,CASSLYRTGTQPQHF,TGTGCCAGCAGTTTATACCGGACAGGGACCCAGCCCCAGCATTTT
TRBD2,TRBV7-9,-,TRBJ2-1,CASSLGAGQYNEQFF,TGTGCCAGCAGCTTAGGAGCGGGGCAGTACAATGAGCAGTTCTTC
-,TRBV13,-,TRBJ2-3,CASSLGGSTDTQYF,TGTGCCAGCAGCTTAGGGGGTTCCACAGATACGCAGTATTTT
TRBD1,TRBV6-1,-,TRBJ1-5,CASSQGARDQPQHF,TGTGCCAGCAGCCAGGGGGCGCGGGATCAGCCCCAGCATTTT
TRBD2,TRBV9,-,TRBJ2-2,CASSPGGLAGGTGELFF,TGTGCCAGCAGCCCCGGAGGGCTAGCGGGAGGTACCGGGGAGCTGTTTTTT
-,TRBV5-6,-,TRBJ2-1,CASSPGLTYNEQFF,TGTGCCAGCAGCCCCGGACTAACTTACAATGAGCAGTTCTTC
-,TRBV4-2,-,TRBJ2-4,CASSEVMGKNIQYF,TGTGCCAGCAGCGAAGTCATGGGCAAAAACATTCAGTACTTC
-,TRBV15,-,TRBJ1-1,CATRRSLNTEAFF,TGTGCCACCCGTAGAAGTTTGAACACTGAAGCTTTCTTT
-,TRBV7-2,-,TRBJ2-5,CASSEQRYQETQYF,TGTGCCAGCAGCGAACAGCGGTACCAAGAGACCCAGTACTTC
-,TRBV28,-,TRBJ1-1,CASSPGLANTEAFF,TGTGCCAGCAGTCCTGGACTGGCGAACACTGAAGCTTTCTTT
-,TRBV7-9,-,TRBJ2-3,CASSLPWTASTDTQYF,TGTGCCAGCAGCTTACCCTGGACAGCTAGCACAGATACGCAGTATTTT
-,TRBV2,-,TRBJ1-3,CASSEWGPLSGNTIYF,TGTGCCAGCAGTGAATGGGGGCCCCTCTCTGGAAACACCATATATTTT
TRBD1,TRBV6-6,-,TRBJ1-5,CASSYGQGNQPQHF,TGTGCCAGCAGTTACGGACAGGGGAATCAGCCCCAGCATTTT
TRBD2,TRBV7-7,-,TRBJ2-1,CASSLTLAGGEQFF,TGTGCTAGCAGCTTAACCCTAGCGGGAGGGGAGCAGTTCTTC
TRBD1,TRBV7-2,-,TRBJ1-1,CASSFGTGVFSEAFF,TGTGCCAGCAGCTTTGGAACAGGGGTTTTCTCTGAAGCTTTCTTT
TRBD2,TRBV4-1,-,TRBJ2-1,CASSGLAVPYNEQFF,TGCGCCAGCAGCGGACTAGCGGTCCCCTACAATGAGCAGTTCTTC
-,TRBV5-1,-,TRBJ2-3,CASSSETRSTDTQYF,TGCGCCAGCAGCTCAGAGACACGAAGCACAGATACGCAGTATTTT
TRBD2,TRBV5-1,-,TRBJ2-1,CASSLGLAADNEQFF,TGCGCCAGCAGTCTGGGACTAGCGGCCGACAATGAGCAGTTCTTC
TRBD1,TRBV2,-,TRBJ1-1,CASSGGQGAFF,TGTGCCAGCAGTGGGGGACAGGGGGCTTTCTTT
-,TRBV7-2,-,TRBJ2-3,CASSLLLGGKDTQYF,TGTGCCAGCAGCCTACTTTTGGGAGGAAAAGATACGCAGTATTTT
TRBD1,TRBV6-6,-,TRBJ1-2,CASSPQGRDGYTF,TGTGCCAGCAGTCCACAGGGGAGGGATGGCTACACCTTC
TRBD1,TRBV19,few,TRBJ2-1,CASMGQKTYNEQFF,TGTGCCAGCATGGGACAGAAAACTTACAATGAGCAGTTCTTC
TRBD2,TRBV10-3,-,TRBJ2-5,CAIGRTSGPQETQYF,TGTGCCATCGGGCGGACTAGCGGACCGCAAGAGACCCAGTACTTC
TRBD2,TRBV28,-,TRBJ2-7,CASSLAGGPRDYEQYF,TGTGCCAGCAGCTTAGCGGGAGGGCCTAGGGACTACGAGCAGTACTTC
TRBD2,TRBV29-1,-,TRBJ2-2,CSVQTSRAGELFF,TGCAGCGTTCAGACTAGCAGGGCCGGGGAGCTGTTTTTT
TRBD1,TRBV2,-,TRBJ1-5,CASDGQGNQPQHF,TGTGCCAGCGACGGACAGGGAAATCAGCCCCAGCATTTT
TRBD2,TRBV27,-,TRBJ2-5,CASSSTSGAQETQYF,TGTGCCAGCAGTTCAACTAGCGGGGCCCAAGAGACCCAGTACTTC
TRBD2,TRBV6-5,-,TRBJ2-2,CASSRSGMGTGELFF,TGTGCCAGCAGTCGTAGCGGGATGGGCACCGGGGAGCTGTTTTTT